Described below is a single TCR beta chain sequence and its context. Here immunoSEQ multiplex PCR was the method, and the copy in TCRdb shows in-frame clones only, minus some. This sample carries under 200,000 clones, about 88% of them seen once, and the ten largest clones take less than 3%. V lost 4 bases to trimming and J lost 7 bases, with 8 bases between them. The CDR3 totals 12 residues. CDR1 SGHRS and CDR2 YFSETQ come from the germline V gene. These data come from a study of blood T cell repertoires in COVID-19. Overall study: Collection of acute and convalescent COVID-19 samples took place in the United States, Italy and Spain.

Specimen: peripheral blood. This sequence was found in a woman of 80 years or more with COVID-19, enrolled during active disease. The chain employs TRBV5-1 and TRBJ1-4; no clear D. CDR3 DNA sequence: TGCGCCAGCAGCCTCGTCGGTGAAAAACTGTTTTTT. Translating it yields CASSLVGEKLFF. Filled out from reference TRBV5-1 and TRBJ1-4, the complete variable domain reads KAGVTQTPRYLIKTRGQQVTLSCSPISGHRSVSWYQQTPGQGLQFLFEYFSETQRNKGNFPGRFSGRQFSNSRSEMNVSTLELGDSALYLCASSLVGEKLFFGSGTQLSVL.